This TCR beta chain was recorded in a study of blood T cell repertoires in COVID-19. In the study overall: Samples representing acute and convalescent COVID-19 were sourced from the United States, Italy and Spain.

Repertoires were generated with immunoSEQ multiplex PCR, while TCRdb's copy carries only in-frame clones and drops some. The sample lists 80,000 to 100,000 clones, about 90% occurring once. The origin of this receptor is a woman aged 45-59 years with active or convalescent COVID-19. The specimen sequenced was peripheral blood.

CDR3 sequence: CASSLDRQGAVNEQFF. DNA for the CDR3: TGTGCCAGCAGCTTGGATCGGCAGGGGGCGGTAAATGAGCAGTTCTTC. This sequence joins TRBV11-1 and TRBJ2-1; 8 bases agree with TRBD1. Germline V gene lookup returns CDR1 SGHAT and CDR2 FQDESV (reference sequence). Unmatched junction bases numbered 11, after V lost 3 bases and J lost 7 bases. The CDR3 extends over 16 amino acids.